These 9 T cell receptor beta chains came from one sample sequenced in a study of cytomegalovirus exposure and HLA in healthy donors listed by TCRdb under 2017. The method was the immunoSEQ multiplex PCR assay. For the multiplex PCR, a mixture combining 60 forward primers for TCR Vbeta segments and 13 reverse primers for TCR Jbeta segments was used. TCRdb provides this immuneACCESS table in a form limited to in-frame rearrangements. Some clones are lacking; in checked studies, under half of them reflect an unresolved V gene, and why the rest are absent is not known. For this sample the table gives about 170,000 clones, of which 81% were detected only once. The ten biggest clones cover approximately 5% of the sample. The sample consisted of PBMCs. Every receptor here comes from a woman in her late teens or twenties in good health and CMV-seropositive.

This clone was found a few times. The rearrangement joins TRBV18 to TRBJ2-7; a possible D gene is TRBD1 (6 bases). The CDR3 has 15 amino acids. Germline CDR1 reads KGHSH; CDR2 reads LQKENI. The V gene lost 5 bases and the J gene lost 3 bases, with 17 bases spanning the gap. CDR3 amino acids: CASSSTPGQDYEQYF. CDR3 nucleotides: TGTGCCAGCTCATCAACACCGGGACAAGACTACGAGCAGTACTTC.

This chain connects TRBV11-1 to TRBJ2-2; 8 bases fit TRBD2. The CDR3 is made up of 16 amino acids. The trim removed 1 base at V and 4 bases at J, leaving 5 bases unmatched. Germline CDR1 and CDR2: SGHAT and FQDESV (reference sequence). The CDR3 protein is CASSLVAAGGTGELFF. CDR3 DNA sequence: TGTGCCAGCAGCTTAGTGGCCGCGGGGGGCACCGGGGAGCTGTTTTTT. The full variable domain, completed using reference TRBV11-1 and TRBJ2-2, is EAEVAQSPRYKITEKSQAVAFWCDPISGHATLYWYRQILGQGPELLVQFQDESVVDDSQLPKDRFSAERLKGVDSTLKIQPAELGDSAMYLCASSLVAAGGTGELFFGEGSRLTVL.

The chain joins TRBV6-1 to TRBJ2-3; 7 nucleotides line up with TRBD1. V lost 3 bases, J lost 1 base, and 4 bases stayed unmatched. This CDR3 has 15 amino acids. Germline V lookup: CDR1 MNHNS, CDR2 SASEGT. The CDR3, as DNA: TGTGCCAGCAGTGACCCGGGACAGCGCACAGATACGCAGTATTTT. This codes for CASSDPGQRTDTQYF.

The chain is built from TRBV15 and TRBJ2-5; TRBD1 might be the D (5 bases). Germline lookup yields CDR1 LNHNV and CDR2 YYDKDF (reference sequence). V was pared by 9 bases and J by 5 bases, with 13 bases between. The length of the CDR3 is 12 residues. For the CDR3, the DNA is TGTGCCACTTCAGGGTCGGCGGAGACCCAGTACTTC. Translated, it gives CATSGSAETQYF. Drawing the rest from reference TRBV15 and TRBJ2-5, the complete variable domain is DAMVIQNPRYQVTQFGKPVTLSCSQTLNHNVMYWYQQKSSQAPKLLFHYYDKDFNNEADTPDNFQSRRPNTSFCFLDIRSPGLGDTAMYLCATSGSAETQYFGPGTRLLVL.

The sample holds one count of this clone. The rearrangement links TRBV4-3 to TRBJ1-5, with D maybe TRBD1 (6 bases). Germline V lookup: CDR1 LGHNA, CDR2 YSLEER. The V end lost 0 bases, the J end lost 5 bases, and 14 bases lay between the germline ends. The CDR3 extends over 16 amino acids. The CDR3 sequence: CASSQDVQGYYQPQHF. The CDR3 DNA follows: TGCGCCAGCAGCCAAGATGTACAGGGATACTATCAGCCCCAGCATTTT.

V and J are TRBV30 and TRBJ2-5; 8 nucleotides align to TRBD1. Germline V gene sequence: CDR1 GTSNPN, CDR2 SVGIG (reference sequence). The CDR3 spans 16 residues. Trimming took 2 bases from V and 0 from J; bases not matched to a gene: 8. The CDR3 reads CAWSRQGAPHQETQYF. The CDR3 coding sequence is TGTGCCTGGAGTCGTCAGGGGGCCCCCCACCAAGAGACCCAGTACTTC.

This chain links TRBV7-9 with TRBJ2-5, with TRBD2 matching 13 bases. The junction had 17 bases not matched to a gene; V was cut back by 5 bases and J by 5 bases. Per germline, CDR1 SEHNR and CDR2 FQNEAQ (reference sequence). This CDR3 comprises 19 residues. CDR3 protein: CASSPLVVGLAGRVETQYF. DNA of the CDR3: TGTGCCAGCAGCCCCCTAGTGGTGGGACTAGCGGGACGGGTGGAGACCCAGTACTTC.

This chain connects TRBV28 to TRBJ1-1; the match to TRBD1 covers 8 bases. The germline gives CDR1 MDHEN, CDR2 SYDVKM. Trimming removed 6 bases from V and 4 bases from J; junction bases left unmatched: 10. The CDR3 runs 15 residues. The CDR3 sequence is CASSRFPRGPTEAFF. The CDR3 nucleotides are TGTGCCAGCAGCCGCTTTCCCAGGGGGCCCACTGAAGCTTTCTTT.

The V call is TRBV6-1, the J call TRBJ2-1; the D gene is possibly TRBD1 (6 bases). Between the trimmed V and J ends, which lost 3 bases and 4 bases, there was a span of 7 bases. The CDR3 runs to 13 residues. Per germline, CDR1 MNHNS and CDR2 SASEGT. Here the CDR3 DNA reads TGTGCCAGCAGTGACAGGGGATACAATGAGCAGTTCTTC. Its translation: CASSDRGYNEQFF.